Below, one T cell receptor beta chain is given with its context. No antigen is known for it. A second PCR, run for about 7 to 11 cycles, used a sample-barcoded 5' primer plus a J-beta primer mix. TCRdb re-called the 5' RACE reads through MiXCR, storing one row per CDR3 protein. The repertoire holds about 930,000 distinct CDR3 sequences, with approximately 32% as singletons. The CDR3 runs 14 residues. Germline CDR1 reads MDHEN; CDR2 reads SYDVKM. V dropped 8 bases and J dropped 0 bases, with 11 bases sitting between them. This record belongs to a study of blood T cells in healthy people across ages. Study-level points and caveats: The fall in TCR beta diversity per million T cells was roughly linear with age.

In addition, the sample was reused for a study of T cells of mothers and their children. That report adds: Samples came from a few healthy Caucasian mothers and their six children. Overlap in related mother-child pairs always slightly exceeded unrelated pairs, never significantly. There were no persistent microchimeric T cell clones detected.

The sequenced material came from blood. The J gene is TRBJ1-3, the V gene TRBV28, with TRBD1 as a possible D gene (6 bases). The TCR originated in a woman aged 35 to 49 in good health. CDR3 in amino acids: CASRGGGSGNTIYF. The DNA for the CDR3 is TGTGCCAGCCGAGGAGGGGGCTCTGGAAACACCATATATTTT.